This entry lists 16 T cell receptor beta chains sequenced from one sample in a study of persistence of HIV-infected CD4 T cells. The libraries were made with immunoSEQ version 4 in survey mode. The method was immunoSEQ multiplex PCR; TCRdb's version includes in-frame clones alone and lacks a portion of them. The table includes 25,000 to 30,000 clones, roughly 78% detected once. No antigens are known for them. Cells were stimulated with CMV-infected fibroblast lysates at roughly 10 ug/mL. Memory cells lacking CD40L and CD69 with high CD45RO were sorted. The sample here was CD4+ T cells sorted from PBMCs after approximately 19-hour stimulation, taken from a patient who received antiretroviral therapy. The receptors come from an adult man with HIV who was CMV-seropositive.

This chain links TRBV19 with TRBJ1-3; D remains ambiguous. The CDR3 runs 14 residues. V lost 10 bases and J 0 bases, leaving 13 bases between the germline ends. CDR1 and CDR2 from the germline V gene are LNHDA and SQIVND (reference sequence). CDR3 sequence (DNA): TGTGCCACCCACCATCGCCACTCTGGAAACACCATATATTTT. Amino acids: CATHHRHSGNTIYF.

In this sample, this clone turned up once. The rearrangement links TRBV21-1 to TRBJ1-1. TRBV21-1 is deemed a pseudogene. CDR3 size: 16 residues. CDR3 in amino acids: CASSKDRVEGNTEAFF. CDR3 DNA sequence: TGTGCCAGCAGCAAAGACCGGGTGGAGGGGAACACTGAAGCTTTCTTT.

Within the sample, this clone is medium-sized (0.01 to 0.1%). V usage is TRBV2 and J usage is TRBJ1-6, with 7 bases fitting TRBD1. Trimming at V came to 8 bases and at J to 5 bases, leaving 6 bases not matched to a gene. The CDR3 sequence is 14 residues long. Germline values: CDR1 SNHLY, CDR2 FYNNEI. Written as DNA, the CDR3 is TGTGCCAGCTGCCGGGACAGAGATAATTCACCCCTCCACTTT. Translating it yields CASCRDRDNSPLHF.

The rearrangement links TRBV10-3 to TRBJ1-3, with TRBD1 matching 11 bases. The trim removed 6 bases at V and 3 bases at J, leaving 1 base unmatched. CDR3 length equals 14 residues. From germline, CDR1 is ENHRY and CDR2 SYGVKD. The chain's CDR3 is CAIRGQGDGNTIYF. The CDR3 DNA reads TGTGCCATCAGGGGACAGGGGGATGGAAACACCATATATTTT.

The J gene is TRBJ2-7, the V gene TRBV2, with D perhaps given as TRBD1 or TRBD2 (5 bases each). The germline V and J ends were trimmed by 0 bases and 6 bases, with 15 bases remaining between them. This CDR3 comprises 15 residues. Germline CDR1 is SNHLY and CDR2 is FYNNEI. CDR3: CASSEALFGGREQYF. The CDR3 DNA reads TGTGCCAGCAGTGAAGCGCTTTTTGGGGGTCGCGAGCAGTACTTC. Together with reference TRBV2 and TRBJ2-7, the CDR3 gives the full variable domain: EPEVTQTPSHQVTQMGQEVILRCVPISNHLYFYWYRQILGQKVEFLVSFYNNEISEKSEIFDDQFSVERPDGSNFTLKIRSTKLEDSAMYFCASSEALFGGREQYFGPGTRLTVT.

The chain joins TRBV10-3 to TRBJ1-4, with 7 bases that match TRBD1. The CDR3 has 15 amino acids. V lost 3 bases to trimming and J lost 5 bases; unmatched junction nucleotides: 6. Germline-derived CDR1 and CDR2 are ENHRY and SYGVKD. CDR3 DNA: TGTGCCATCAGTGACACAGGGGAAGTGAATGAAAAACTGTTTTTT. It encodes CAISDTGEVNEKLFF.

V usage is TRBV18 and J usage is TRBJ1-2, with 12 positions matching TRBD1. The V gene's germline CDR1 is KGHSH and CDR2 LQKENI. The V segment lost 3 bases and the J segment 4 bases; nucleotides outside the gene matches: 6. The CDR3 spans 16 residues. In nucleotides, the CDR3 is TGTGCCAGCTCACCTACGGGACAGGGGGCAACCTATGGCTACACCTTC. Its protein is CASSPTGQGATYGYTF.

The chain carries TRBV6-5 and TRBJ2-3; D not certain. V lost 2 bases, J lost 0 bases, and 12 bases lay in between. Per germline, CDR1 MNHEY and CDR2 SVGAGI. This CDR3 is built from 16 residues. Here the CDR3 DNA reads TGTGCCAGCAGTTACGGTGAGGTAGCTAGCACAGATACGCAGTATTTT. This translates into CASSYGEVASTDTQYF.

The V call is TRBV2, the J call TRBJ1-4, with 9 bases identical to TRBD1. V shed 6 bases and J 8 bases; nucleotides not matched to a gene: 10. Germline loops: CDR1 SNHLY, CDR2 FYNNEI. CDR3 length: 15 amino acids. This chain's CDR3 is CASRADRGRGEKLFF. CDR3 sequence (DNA): TGTGCCAGCAGAGCGGACAGGGGACGAGGGGAAAAACTGTTTTTT. The full variable domain, with the rest looked up from reference TRBV2 and TRBJ1-4, is EPEVTQTPSHQVTQMGQEVILRCVPISNHLYFYWYRQILGQKVEFLVSFYNNEISEKSEIFDDQFSVERPDGSNFTLKIRSTKLEDSAMYFCASRADRGRGEKLFFGSGTQLSVL.

The chain couples TRBV19 to TRBJ2-1, with D perhaps matching TRBD2 (5 bases). This CDR3 has 13 residues. The V gene lost 8 bases and the J gene lost 2 bases, with 10 bases spanning the gap. In germline, CDR1 is LNHDA, CDR2 SQIVND (reference sequence). CDR3 coding DNA: TGTGCCAGTTCTATCGGGGCCTACAATGAGCAGTTCTTC. Its translation is CASSIGAYNEQFF.

This clone was detected only a few times. Other DNA sequences within the sample encode an identical CDR3. The chain couples TRBV6-6 to TRBJ2-7; D not resolved. The CDR3 spans 13 residues. Trimming shortened V by 2 bases and J by 0 bases, and 5 bases separated the two germline ends. Germline-derived CDR1 and CDR2 are MNHNY and SVGAGI (reference sequence). The CDR3 DNA is TGTGCCAGCAGTTACAGGTCCTCCTACGAGCAGTACTTC. It yields the protein CASSYRSSYEQYF.

The V gene is TRBV3-1 (or the pseudogene TRBV3-2), the J gene TRBJ2-7, with D perhaps matching TRBD2 (5 bases). The length of the CDR3 is 12 residues. V gave up 3 bases and J gave up 6 bases, with 9 bases separating them. Germline values: CDR1 LGHDT, CDR2 YNNKEL (reference sequence). The CDR3 reads CASSQRAPEQYF. The CDR3 nucleotides are TGTGCCAGCAGCCAGAGGGCTCCCGAGCAGTACTTC.

The genes are TRBV7-3 and TRBJ1-6; D is perhaps TRBD1 (6 bases). Trimming removed 0 bases from V and 3 bases from J, with 6 bases in between. In germline, CDR1 is SGHTA, CDR2 FQGTGA. The CDR3 sequence is 15 residues long. The DNA for the CDR3 is TGTGCCAGCAGCTTAACAGGGGGCTATAATTCACCCCTCCACTTT. Protein product: CASSLTGGYNSPLHF.

J is TRBJ1-5 and V is TRBV6-6; 9 positions agree with TRBD1. From germline, CDR1 is MNHNY and CDR2 SVGAGI (reference sequence). The CDR3 has 15 residues. V shed 5 bases and J 5 bases; nucleotides not matched to a gene: 7. CDR3 amino acids: CASSGGDRVDQPQHF. CDR3 sequence (DNA): TGTGCCAGCAGTGGGGGGGACAGGGTTGATCAGCCCCAGCATTTT.

The chain carries TRBV29-1 and TRBJ2-3; 9 bases agree with TRBD2. CDR3 length: 17 amino acids. Germline V gene data show CDR1 as SQVTM and CDR2 as ANQGSEA. J lost 6 bases, V lost 3 bases, and 16 bases had no gene match. DNA of the CDR3: TGCAGCGTTGATGAGGTAGCGGGGGCCAGCAGAGTTGATACGCAGTATTTT. Amino acids: CSVDEVAGASRVDTQYF.

The CDR3 sequence is CASSLVTSAKETQYF. The DNA of the CDR3 is TGTGCCAGCAGCTTAGTGACTAGCGCAAAAGAGACCCAGTACTTC. The V and J genes are TRBV7-8 and TRBJ2-5, with 8 bases fitting TRBD2. After removal of 1 base from V and 3 bases from J, the junction contained 4 bases not matched to a gene. Looked up from germline, CDR1 is SGHVS and CDR2 is FQNEAQ. This CDR3 has 15 residues.